This T cell receptor (beta chain) was identified during a study of blood T cells in healthy people across ages. For the second PCR, which ran for about 6 to 12 cycles, a sample-barcoded 5' primer and a J-beta primer mix were used. TCRdb fed the 5' RACE reads into MiXCR, producing one record per CDR3 protein. This sample carries 1.5 million to 2 million distinct CDR3 sequences, 28% of them seen once, and the ten largest clones take 6.5% to 8.5%. Caucasian, healthy and from Russia, the donors were aged between about 6 and 90. This clonotype turned up a few times. Germline CDR1 ENHRY, CDR2 SYGVKD. The V segment lost 3 bases and the J segment 8 bases; nucleotides outside the gene matches: 6. The CDR3 is 15 residues long.

The receptor comes from a woman between 25 and 40 years old in good health. Sequenced: blood. The rearrangement links TRBV10-3 to TRBJ2-1; the match to TRBD2 covers 11 bases. The CDR3 reads CAISEIGTSGHEQFF. Here the CDR3 DNA reads TGTGCCATCAGTGAAATTGGGACTAGCGGTCATGAGCAGTTCTTC.